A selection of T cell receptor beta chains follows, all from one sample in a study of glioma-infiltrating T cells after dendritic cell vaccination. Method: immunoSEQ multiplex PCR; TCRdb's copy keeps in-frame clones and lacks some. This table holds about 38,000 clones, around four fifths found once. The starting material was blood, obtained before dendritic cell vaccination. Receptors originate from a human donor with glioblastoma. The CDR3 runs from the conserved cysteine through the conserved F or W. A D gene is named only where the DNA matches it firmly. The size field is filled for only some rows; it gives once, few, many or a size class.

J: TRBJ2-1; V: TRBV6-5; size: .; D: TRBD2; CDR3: CASSLLAGVSYNEQFF; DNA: TGTGCCAGCAGTTTGTTAGCGGGGGTCTCCTACAATGAGCAGTTCTTC
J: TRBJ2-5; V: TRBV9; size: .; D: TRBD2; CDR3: CASSGRLAGGQETQYF; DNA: TGTGCCAGCAGCGGGAGACTAGCGGGGGGACAAGAGACCCAGTACTTC
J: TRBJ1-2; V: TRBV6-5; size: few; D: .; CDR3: CASSYLGTSYTF; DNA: TGTGCCAGCAGTTACTTGGGCACCTCCTACACCTTC
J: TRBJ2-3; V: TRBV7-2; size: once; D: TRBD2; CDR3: CASSSRSGGFVGTQYF; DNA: TGTGCCAGCAGCTCACGAAGCGGGGGTTTCGTGGGTACGCAGTATTTT
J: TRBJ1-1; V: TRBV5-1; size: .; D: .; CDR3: CASSLEPAAPEAFF; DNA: TGCGCCAGCAGCTTGGAACCCGCGGCCCCTGAAGCTTTCTTT
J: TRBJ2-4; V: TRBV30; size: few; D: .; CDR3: CAWSRQDGKGDIQYF; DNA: TGTGCCTGGAGTAGACAGGACGGGAAAGGGGACATTCAGTACTTC
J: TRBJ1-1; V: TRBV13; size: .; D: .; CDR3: CASSLGRTGHGTEAFF; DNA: TGTGCCAGCAGCTTAGGACGCACAGGACATGGCACTGAAGCTTTCTTT
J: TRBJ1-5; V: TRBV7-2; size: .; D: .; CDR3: CASSPEGHLPQHF; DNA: TGTGCCAGCAGCCCCGAGGGTCATTTGCCCCAGCATTTT
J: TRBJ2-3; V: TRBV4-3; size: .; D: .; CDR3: CASSQATRGADTQYF; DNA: TGCGCCAGCAGCCAAGCCACCAGGGGTGCAGATACGCAGTATTTT
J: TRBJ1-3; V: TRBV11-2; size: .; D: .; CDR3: CASSLTGAGNTIYF; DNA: TGTGCCAGCAGCCTAACAGGAGCTGGAAACACCATATATTTT
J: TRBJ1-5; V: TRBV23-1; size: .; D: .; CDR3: CASSQPWRISNQPQHF; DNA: TGCGCCAGCAGTCAACCATGGAGGATTAGCAATCAGCCCCAGCATTTT
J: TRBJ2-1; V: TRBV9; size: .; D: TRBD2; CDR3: CASSVELAGGNNEQFF; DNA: TGTGCCAGCAGCGTAGAGCTAGCGGGGGGTAACAATGAGCAGTTCTTC
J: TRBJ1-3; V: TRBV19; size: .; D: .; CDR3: CASSIEDSVGNTIYF; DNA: TGTGCCAGTAGTATAGAAGACAGTGTTGGAAACACCATATATTTT
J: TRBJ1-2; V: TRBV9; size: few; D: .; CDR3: CASSPSGTPILDGYTF; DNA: TGTGCCAGCAGCCCGTCCGGGACACCTATTCTAGATGGCTACACCTTC
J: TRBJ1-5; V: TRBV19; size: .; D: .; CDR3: CASSPQVTNQPQHF; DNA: TGTGCCAGTAGTCCACAGGTGACGAATCAGCCCCAGCATTTT
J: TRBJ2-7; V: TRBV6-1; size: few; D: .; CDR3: CASSEGPQGYEQYF; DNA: TGTGCCAGCAGTGAAGGGCCACAGGGCTACGAGCAGTACTTC
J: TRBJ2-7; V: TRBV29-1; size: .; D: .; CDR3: CSAGGTYEQYF; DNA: TGCAGCGCAGGGGGGACCTACGAGCAGTACTTC
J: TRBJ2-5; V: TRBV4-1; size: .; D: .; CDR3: CASSQRVQETQYF; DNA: TGCGCCAGCAGCCAACGAGTCCAAGAGACCCAGTACTTC
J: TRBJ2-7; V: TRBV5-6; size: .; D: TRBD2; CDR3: CAGNPSRGAYEQYF; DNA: TGTGCCGGCAATCCTAGCCGGGGGGCCTACGAGCAGTACTTC
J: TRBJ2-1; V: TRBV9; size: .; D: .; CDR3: CASSVAQIADPTKRQFF; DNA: TGTGCCAGCAGCGTAGCTCAGATAGCTGACCCTACTAAAAGGCAGTTCTTC
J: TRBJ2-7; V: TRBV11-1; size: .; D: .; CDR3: CASSSSSFRAGRNEQYF; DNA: TGTGCCAGCAGCAGCAGTAGCTTCCGGGCAGGGCGGAACGAGCAGTACTTC
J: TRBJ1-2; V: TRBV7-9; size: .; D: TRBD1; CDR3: CASSHLTGGWGYTF; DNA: TGTGCCAGCAGCCACCTTACAGGGGGCTGGGGCTACACCTTC
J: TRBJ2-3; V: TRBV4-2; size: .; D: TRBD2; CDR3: CASSQRLAGEADTQYF; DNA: TGTGCCAGCAGCCAAAGACTAGCGGGGGAGGCAGATACGCAGTATTTT
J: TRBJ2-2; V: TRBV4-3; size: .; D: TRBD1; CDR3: CASSQGVGRGTHGELFF; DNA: TGCGCCAGCAGCCAGGGGGTCGGCAGGGGGACCCACGGGGAGCTGTTTTTT
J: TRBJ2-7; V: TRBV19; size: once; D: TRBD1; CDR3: CASSRNPGQGDEQYF; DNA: TGTGCCAGTAGTAGAAATCCGGGACAGGGGGACGAGCAGTACTTC
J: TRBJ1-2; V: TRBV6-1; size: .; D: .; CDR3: CASSDPDSNYGYTF; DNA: TGTGCCAGCAGTGACCCGGACAGCAACTATGGCTACACCTTC
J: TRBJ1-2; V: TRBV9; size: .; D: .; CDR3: CASSARGGNYGYTF; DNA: TGTGCCAGCAGCGCAAGGGGGGGGAACTATGGCTACACCTTC
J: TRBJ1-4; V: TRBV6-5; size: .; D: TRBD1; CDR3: CASSYSRTGHNEKLFF; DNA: TGTGCCAGCAGTTACTCAAGGACAGGGCATAATGAAAAACTGTTTTTT
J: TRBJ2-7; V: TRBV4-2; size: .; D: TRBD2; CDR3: CASSPLAGGPYEQYF; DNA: TGTGCCAGCAGCCCACTAGCGGGGGGGCCCTACGAGCAGTACTTC